This TCR beta chain was documented in a study of Graves' ophthalmopathy and Graves' hyperthyroidism. Study-level points and caveats: The model flagged ophthalmopathy progression at 55% to 71% sensitivity and under 75% specificity.

RNA served as the template for amplifying TCR beta CDR3 regions. First-round RT-PCR used HTBI primers; second-round multiplex PCR followed. TCRdb reprocessed the multiplex PCR reads with MiXCR, giving one entry per CDR3 protein. The table lists over 450,000 distinct CDR3 sequences, roughly 14% of them singletons. There are many counts of this clonotype. Its antigen is still unknown. Between the trimmed V and J ends, which lost 6 bases and 0 bases, there was a span of 14 bases. The CDR3 is 15 amino acids. The germline V gene encodes CDR1 MNHNS and CDR2 SASEGT. The genes are TRBV6-1 and TRBJ1-1; D is possibly TRBD1 (6 bases). The sequence came from a woman in her 30s with Graves' ophthalmopathy. The sample taken for sequencing was blood. CDR3 sequence (DNA): TGTGCCAGCAGGCCCCCGGGGGGCATGAACACTGAAGCTTTCTTT. It encodes CASRPPGGMNTEAFF.